In its sample, the clone carrying this T cell receptor beta chain was seen once. What it binds is not known. The data stem from a study of cytomegalovirus exposure and HLA in healthy donors. The study's findings and limits: Testing in vitro showed a few CMV-associated chains specific for CMV antigens. A classifier reportedly called cytomegalovirus status with high sensitivity and specificity. In a later analysis, productive TCRs from donors in an Asian-associated ancestry cluster reportedly carried fewer N-insertions than the cohort mean.

Germline-derived CDR1 and CDR2 are MRHNA and SNTAGT. Trimming removed 3 bases from V and 5 bases from J, with 10 bases in between. CDR3 size: 14 residues. The primer mix had 60 Vbeta and 13 Jbeta primers. Here immunoSEQ multiplex PCR was the method, and the copy in TCRdb shows in-frame clones only, minus some. The sample consists of around 100,000 clones, 74% of them appearing once. Healthy bone marrow donors supplied every sample. Sequencing used PBMCs. The chain links TRBV6-4 to TRBJ1-4; a weak D match, TRBD1 (5 bases). This receptor was obtained from a man aged 45-65 years in good health and CMV-seropositive. CDR3 bases: TGTGCCAGCAGTGAGACGGGGGGAAATGAAAAACTGTTTTTT. Translating it yields CASSETGGNEKLFF.